This TCR beta chain was profiled in a study of blood T cell repertoires in COVID-19. The wider study: Samples representing acute and convalescent COVID-19 were sourced from the United States, Italy and Spain. PBMCs, B-cell-depleted T cells, or T cells were the source of the cDNA or gDNA that made up the material.

Per the study methods: Reference gene primer amplification in the assay estimated nucleated cell counts. Here immunoSEQ multiplex PCR was the method, and the copy in TCRdb shows in-frame clones only, minus some. V and J calls and clone size are copied from that table; D and trimming were computed from the DNA. The data show over 20,000 clones, roughly 90% seen once. The CDR3 extends over 13 amino acids. Trimming removed 3 bases from V and 6 bases from J, with 11 bases in between. Germline V gene data show CDR1 as KGHSH and CDR2 as LQKENI. The TCR was taken from a human donor in a cohort sampled during active COVID-19. The chain uses TRBV18 and TRBJ1-2, with D maybe TRBD1 (5 bases). The sample consisted of peripheral blood. CDR3 amino acids: CASSPGPGDGYTF. The CDR3 coding sequence is TGTGCCAGCTCACCGGGGCCGGGGGATGGCTACACCTTC.